A selection of T cell receptor beta chains follows, all from one sample in a study of technical replicates of blood from four donors. The protocol was immunoSEQ multiplex PCR, while the TCRdb copy is restricted to in-frame clones and leaves out a portion. The sample shows tens of thousands of clones, 91% of them seen only once. The specimen was T cells isolated from PBMCs. These receptors came from a human donor in good health. The CDR3 runs from the conserved cysteine through the conserved F or W. The D gene is left open where the match is weak. Rows may omit the clone size; those that give it use once, few, many or a size class.

CASSEDSGRLRTGELFF	TGTGCCAGCAGTGAGGATAGCGGGAGGCTCAGGACCGGGGAGCTGTTTTTT	once	TRBV2	TRBJ2-2	TRBD2
CASSLDYTIYF	TGTGCCAGCAGCTTAGACTACACCATATATTTT	-	TRBV7-9	TRBJ1-3	-
CASSLTVNTEAFF	TGTGCCAGCAGCCTTACAGTTAACACTGAAGCTTTCTTT	-	TRBV14	TRBJ1-1	-
CAISAGQGMDQPQHF	TGTGCCATCAGTGCGGGACAAGGGATGGATCAGCCCCAGCATTTT	-	TRBV10-3	TRBJ1-5	-
CASSQGREPGYEQYF	TGTGCCAGCAGCCAAGGGCGGGAGCCTGGCTACGAGCAGTACTTC	-	TRBV4-2	TRBJ2-7	TRBD2
CASSLGLAGAEQYF	TGTGCCAGCAGCTTGGGACTAGCGGGAGCCGAGCAGTACTTC	-	TRBV5-4	TRBJ2-7	TRBD2
CASSLGESSFWETQYF	TGCGCCAGCAGCTTGGGGGAGTCCTCTTTTTGGGAGACCCAGTACTTC	-	TRBV5-1	TRBJ2-5	-
CASSLRQGYEQYF	TGTGCCAGCAGCTTGAGACAGGGCTACGAGCAGTACTTC	-	TRBV5-6	TRBJ2-7	TRBD1
CASSSDNYGYTF	TGCGCCAGCAGCAGCGACAACTATGGCTACACCTTC	-	TRBV5-1	TRBJ1-2	-
CASSVGEGGNYGYTF	TGTGCCAGCAGCGTAGGGGAGGGCGGAAACTATGGCTACACCTTC	-	TRBV9	TRBJ1-2	-
CASSSLAGGGNEQFF	TGTGCCAGCAGCTCCCTAGCGGGGGGGGGCAATGAGCAGTTCTTC	-	TRBV7-3	TRBJ2-1	TRBD2
CASSFKLTNEQFF	TGTGCCAGCAGCTTTAAACTAACAAATGAGCAGTTCTTC	-	TRBV5-4	TRBJ2-1	-
CASSFDGGETQYF	TGTGCCAGCAGTTTCGACGGGGGGGAGACCCAGTACTTC	-	TRBV6-5	TRBJ2-5	TRBD2
CSVEETGNPYEQYF	TGCAGCGTTGAAGAAACAGGGAACCCCTACGAGCAGTACTTC	-	TRBV29-1	TRBJ2-7	-
CASSQVSTSGYNEQFF	TGTGCCAGCAGCCAAGTTTCGACTAGCGGCTACAATGAGCAGTTCTTC	once	TRBV4-2	TRBJ2-1	TRBD2
CSVVSIYEQYF	TGCAGCGTTGTTAGTATTTACGAGCAGTACTTC	-	TRBV29-1	TRBJ2-7	-
CASSLVSETYEQYF	TGTGCCAGCAGCTTAGTTAGCGAGACATACGAGCAGTACTTC	-	TRBV7-2	TRBJ2-7	-
CASSLNPGTQTYEQYF	TGTGCCAGCAGTTTAAACCCGGGAACCCAAACATACGAGCAGTACTTC	-	TRBV27	TRBJ2-7	-
CASSDTRGNENTIYF	TGTGCCAGCAGTGATACTCGGGGAAACGAAAACACCATATATTTT	-	TRBV2	TRBJ1-3	-
CASSETGGLNIQYF	TGTGCCAGTAGTGAAACAGGGGGTCTAAACATTCAGTACTTC	-	TRBV19	TRBJ2-4	TRBD1
CASSPRGQVNEKLFF	TGTGCCAGCTCACCACGTGGGCAGGTTAATGAAAAACTGTTTTTT	-	TRBV18	TRBJ1-4	-
CASSPSSGVAGNTIYF	TGCGCCAGCAGCCCGTCCTCAGGGGTAGCTGGAAACACCATATATTTT	-	TRBV5-1	TRBJ1-3	-
CASSLNGQLSGANVLTF	TGTGCCAGCAGCTTAAATGGGCAGCTCTCTGGGGCCAACGTCCTGACTTTC	-	TRBV7-3	TRBJ2-6	-
CATSSRLEGINEQFF	TGTGCCACCAGCAGCAGACTAGAGGGGATCAATGAGCAGTTCTTC	-	TRBV15	TRBJ2-1	-
CASSTGTGGPYEQYF	TGTGCCAGCAGCACCGGGACAGGGGGCCCCTACGAGCAGTACTTC	-	TRBV6-1	TRBJ2-7	TRBD1
CASSAEYLKGVFYGYTF	TGTGCCAGCAGCGCAGAATATCTTAAGGGGGTCTTCTATGGCTACACCTTC	-	TRBV9	TRBJ1-2	-